The T cell receptor beta chain under discussion was sequenced for a study of blood T cell repertoires in COVID-19. The V gene's germline CDR1 is SGHAT and CDR2 FQNNGV. The V and J ends lost 5 bases and 4 bases, in that order; junction bases with no gene match: 5. The CDR3 runs to 14 residues. Repertoires were generated with immunoSEQ multiplex PCR, while TCRdb's copy carries only in-frame clones and drops some. The table has about 62,000 clones, roughly 72% seen once. Sequenced material: peripheral blood. The rearrangement joins TRBV11-2 to TRBJ1-1, with 9 positions matching TRBD1. The clonotype originates from a woman aged 50 to 65 with active or convalescent COVID-19. The CDR3 loop reads CASSPRQGGTEAFF. CDR3 nucleotides: TGTGCCAGCAGCCCTCGACAGGGGGGCACTGAAGCTTTCTTT. Complete variable domain (other parts from reference TRBV11-2 and TRBJ1-1): EAGVAQSPRYKIIEKRQSVAFWCNPISGHATLYWYQQILGQGPKLLIQFQNNGVVDDSQLPKDRFSAERLKGVDSTLKIQPAKLEDSAVYLCASSPRQGGTEAFFGQGTRLTVV.